The 17 T cell receptor beta chains presented below share a single source sample, sequenced in a study of CD8 T cells in ankylosing spondylitis (dated by TCRdb to the late 2010s). The library was produced with 5' RACE. For sequencing, an Illumina HiSeq 2500 was employed. TCRdb took the public reads, trimmed them with fastp at Q25, ran MiXCR for clone calling and kept in-frame beta chains. Duplicate CDR3 protein sequences are folded into a single record with the most common DNA and genes. The sample profile shows roughly 180,000 distinct CDR3 sequences; approximately 9% of them were found once. The ten largest account for around 16% of the sample. Sequenced material: blood, either unsorted or a sorted T cell fraction (not recorded which). These receptors were collected from a female donor with ankylosing spondylitis or in good health (not recorded which).

This clonotype has only a few counts. Here the CDR3 DNA reads TGTGCCACCGGCGAAAAAAACACCGGGGAGCTGTTTTTT. It translates to CATGEKNTGELFF. This chain joins TRBV24-1 and TRBJ2-2; D is unclear. CDR1 KGHDR and CDR2 SFDVKD come from the germline V gene. The ends were cut back, 9 bases at V and 2 bases at J, with 9 bases in the middle. The CDR3 is 13 amino acids.

This sequence joins TRBV12-5 and TRBJ2-1; 10 bases match TRBD1. The germline gives CDR1 LGHNT, CDR2 FRNRAP. After removal of 2 bases from V and 5 bases from J, the junction contained 9 bases not matched to a gene. The CDR3 is 17 amino acids. The CDR3 nucleotides are TGTGCTAGTGGTTTGTCCCAGGGACAGGGGCCACACAATGAGCAGTTCTTC. The encoded protein is CASGLSQGQGPHNEQFF.

This clonotype was recorded at least ten times. The chain joins TRBV29-1 to TRBJ2-3; TRBD2 aligns across 7 bases. The ends lost 1 base at V and 6 bases at J; junction bases unmatched: 7. The germline V gene encodes CDR1 SQVTM and CDR2 ANQGSEA. The CDR3 is 14 amino acids. The CDR3 here is CSVEGSVGGDTQYF. The DNA of the CDR3 is TGCAGCGTTGAAGGGTCCGTGGGAGGGGATACGCAGTATTTT.

The V call is TRBV27, the J call TRBJ2-7; 8 nucleotides agree with TRBD1. V shed 3 bases and J 3 bases; nucleotides not matched to a gene: 13. Germline V lookup: CDR1 MNHEY, CDR2 SMNVEV (reference sequence). CDR3 length equals 17 residues. The CDR3 sequence: CASSLVTGGRRNYEQYF. Written as DNA, the CDR3 is TGTGCCAGCAGTTTGGTTACAGGGGGTCGCCGAAACTACGAGCAGTACTTC.

J is TRBJ2-3 and V is TRBV30, with TRBD1 matching over 8 bases. The CDR3 is 14 residues long. Germline-derived CDR1 and CDR2 are GTSNPN and SVGIG (reference sequence). Germline trimming cut 3 bases from V and 2 bases from J; bases unmatched to any gene: 4. CDR3 residues: CAWRTGAATDTQYF. The CDR3 nucleotides are TGTGCCTGGAGGACAGGGGCGGCCACAGATACGCAGTATTTT.

Comments on this clonotype: A read error may be the cause here, since a much bigger clone is one base away. This chain links TRBV7-6 with TRBJ2-1; D may be TRBD1 (5 bases). CDR1 and CDR2 from the germline V gene are SGHVS and FNYEAQ. Between the trimmed V and J ends, which lost 5 bases and 4 bases, there was a span of 12 bases. This CDR3 is 14 amino acids long. The CDR3 region has the DNA TGTGCCAGCAGCCAGGGAAGGGTTTACAATGAGCAGTTCTTC. This codes for CASSQGRVYNEQFF.

The genes are TRBV3-1 and TRBJ2-1; D possibly corresponds to TRBD2 (5 bases). The CDR3 is 13 amino acids. CDR1 and CDR2 (germline): LGHDT, YNNKEL (reference sequence). Trimming took 4 bases from V and 3 from J, leaving 7 bases between them. CDR3 sequence: CASSRTVYNEQFF. The CDR3 DNA reads as TGTGCCAGCAGCCGGACTGTCTACAATGAGCAGTTCTTC.

This clonotype was found a few times. The rearrangement uses TRBV20-1 and TRBJ1-5; 7 positions agree with TRBD1. The CDR3 runs 16 residues. Germline values: CDR1 DFQATT, CDR2 SNEGSKA (reference sequence). Unmatched junction bases numbered 13, after V lost 3 bases and J lost 5 bases. As DNA, the CDR3 is TGCAGTGCTAGGGGACAGCTACCTCAAACACATCAGCCCCAGCATTTT. This translates into CSARGQLPQTHQPQHF.

A few counts support this clonotype. The chain carries TRBV20-1 and TRBJ2-3, with 12 nucleotides matching TRBD2. The CDR3 loop spans 18 amino acids. The V gene end was trimmed by 6 bases and the J gene end by 2 bases; junction bases not matched to a gene: 15. CDR1 DFQATT and CDR2 SNEGSKA come from the germline V gene (reference sequence). This chain's CDR3 is CSAGLAGFTARVTDTQYF. CDR3 sequence (DNA): TGCAGTGCCGGACTAGCGGGATTCACCGCCCGGGTCACAGATACGCAGTATTTT.

The rearrangement uses TRBV7-2 and TRBJ2-7; 7 bases map to TRBD1. Germline CDR1 SGHTA, CDR2 FQGNSA. The CDR3 sequence is 17 residues long. Trimming cost V 4 bases and J 2 bases; bases outside gene matches: 14. CDR3 in DNA: TGTGCCAGCAGCTCTCGGGTCCCTCAGGGGGTGACCTACGAGCAGTACTTC. Translating it yields CASSSRVPQGVTYEQYF.

This clonotype was detected many times. This rearrangement joins TRBV12-3 or TRBV12-4 to TRBJ2-7, with D tentatively TRBD1 or TRBD2 (5 bases each). The CDR3 consists of 13 residues. The V end was cut by 3 bases, the J end by 7 bases, with 13 bases between. CDR3 sequence (DNA): TGTGCCAGCAGTTTGGGACGGACCTTGGAGCAGTACTTC. Its translation: CASSLGRTLEQYF.

This clonotype was seen ten or more times. The chain uses TRBV9 and TRBJ2-1; 7 bases align to TRBD1. V trimming: 3 bases; J trimming: 6 bases; junction bases outside the gene matches: 3. The germline CDR1 and CDR2 sequences are SGDLS and YYNGEE. CDR3 size: 13 residues. In DNA form, the CDR3 reads TGTGCCAGCAGCGCCCGACAGGGCAATGAGCAGTTCTTC. Translating it yields CASSARQGNEQFF.

There are many counts of this clonotype. The gene calls are TRBV11-1 and TRBJ2-4; TRBD2 agrees at 12 bases. This CDR3 region has 18 residues. V lost 5 bases and J lost 5; bases outside the gene matches: 13. Germline V lookup: CDR1 SGHAT, CDR2 FQDESV (reference sequence). CDR3 DNA sequence: TGTGCCAGCAGCCCTTGGACTAGCGGGATGAGTCGGGAAAACATTCAGTACTTC. This gives the protein CASSPWTSGMSRENIQYF. Complete variable domain (other parts from reference TRBV11-1 and TRBJ2-4): EAEVAQSPRYKITEKSQAVAFWCDPISGHATLYWYRQILGQGPELLVQFQDESVVDDSQLPKDRFSAERLKGVDSTLKIQPAELGDSAMYLCASSPWTSGMSRENIQYFGAGTRLSVL.

This clonotype was seen only a few times. The chain has TRBV30 and TRBJ2-1; TRBD2 matches 11 bases. CDR3 length: 16 residues. Looked up from germline, CDR1 is GTSNPN and CDR2 is SVGIG (reference sequence). Trimming took 0 bases from V and 3 from J; bases not matched to a gene: 4. The DNA for the CDR3 is TGTGCCTGGAGTGTCGGACTAGCGGGCGACTACAATGAGCAGTTCTTC. It encodes CAWSVGLAGDYNEQFF.

By sample fraction, this clonotype is medium-sized (0.01 to 0.1%). The chain has TRBV5-5 and TRBJ2-1; D is possibly TRBD1 (5 bases). The CDR3 contains 14 residues. The germline V gene encodes CDR1 SGHKS and CDR2 YYEKEE (reference sequence). V lost 3 bases, J lost 9 bases, and 16 bases lay in between. Here the CDR3 reads CASSYFQGYGEQFF. CDR3 bases: TGTGCCAGCAGCTACTTCCAGGGATACGGTGAGCAGTTCTTC.

As DNA, the CDR3 is TGCGCCAGCAGTGAAGTGAGGGGGGATGAGCAGTTCTTC. Amino acids: CASSEVRGDEQFF. The J gene is TRBJ2-1, the V gene TRBV10-1; D possibly uses TRBD1 or TRBD2 (6 bases each). Germline V gene lookup returns CDR1 WNHNN and CDR2 SYGVQD (reference sequence). The CDR3 extends over 13 amino acids. Between the trimmed V and J ends, which lost 3 bases and 8 bases, there was a span of 11 bases.

This clonotype was counted a few times. The V and J genes are TRBV7-8 and TRBJ1-5; 8 bases are shared with TRBD1. The CDR3 has 13 residues. CDR1 SGHVS and CDR2 FQNEAQ come from the germline V gene. V trimming: 6 bases; J trimming: 15 bases; junction bases outside the gene matches: 13. As DNA, the CDR3 is TGTGCCAGCAGTTCTCCGGGACAGGCGTCATCGCATTTT. Its protein product is CASSSPGQASSHF. Supplemented by reference TRBV7-8 and TRBJ1-5, the full variable domain reads GAGVSQSPRYKVAKRGQDVALRCDPISGHVSLFWYQQALGQGPEFLTYFQNEAQLDKSGLPSDRFFAERPEGSVSTLKIQRTQQEDSAVYLCASSSPGQASSHFGDGTRLSIL.